This TCR beta chain was documented in a study of B cell selection in AIRE deficiency. V shed 4 bases, J shed 5 bases, and the junction held 6 bases outside the gene matches. There are 14 residues in the CDR3. Germline values: CDR1 LGHNA, CDR2 YNFKEQ. Regarding the study as a whole: Healthy donors alone shared about a third of approximately 3,500 Treg sequences; patients alone approximately 9.4%. Shorter CDR3s marked shared Treg sequences, biased toward few non-templated insertions. Patient Tconv cells held around a third of Treg sequences shared by healthy donors.

Sorting defined conventional CD4 T cells as CD4+CD127+. Authors' analysis steps: Pooled conventional T cells gave about 1x10^5 patient and some 140,000 donor TCRbeta sequences. Assay used: immunoSEQ multiplex PCR; TCRdb lists only in-frame clones, some missing. The DNA gave D and trimming, while V, J and clone size come from that table. Of over 20,000 clones listed, less than 98% are singletons. Of note for this clone: Its matching antigen is unknown.

The TCR comes from a human donor with AIRE deficiency. This chain uses TRBV4-2 with TRBJ2-7; 9 bases agree with TRBD2. The source material was conventional CD4+ T cells sorted from PBMCs. CDR3: CASSPASGAHEQYF. The CDR3 coding sequence is TGTGCCAGCAGCCCCGCTAGCGGGGCCCACGAGCAGTACTTC.